This record covers a single T cell receptor beta chain. Original analysis: Nucleated cell counts were estimated from reference gene primer amplification. TCRdb's copy holds only in-frame clones and misses some; the assay was immunoSEQ multiplex PCR. The DNA gave D and trimming, while V, J and clone size come from that table. The sample includes 250,000 to 350,000 clones, around 89% of them seen just once. The data derive from a study of blood T cell repertoires in COVID-19. Study in general: Italy, Spain and the United States were the sources of the convalescent and acute COVID-19 samples. PBMCs, B-cell-depleted T cells, or T cells were the source of the cDNA or gDNA that made up the material.

V lost 6 bases, J lost 2 bases, and 8 bases lay in between. This CDR3 is 14 amino acids long. Germline-derived CDR1 and CDR2 are MNHEY and SMNVEV (reference sequence). The specimen sequenced was peripheral blood. The sequence derives from a man aged 30 to 45 with acute or convalescent COVID-19. The chain joins TRBV27 to TRBJ1-6; D unresolved. For the CDR3, the DNA is TGTGCCAGCAGGTCAACACCCTATAATTCACCCCTCCACTTT. Protein product: CASRSTPYNSPLHF.